Within the sample, the clone carrying this T cell receptor (beta chain) is medium-sized. Trimming took off 6 bases at V and 10 bases at J, with 10 bases between the two ends. The CDR3 is 12 residues long. Each CDR3 protein gets one entry after TCRdb re-called the 5' RACE reads with MiXCR. Of about 43,000 distinct CDR3 sequences listed, about 29% were seen once; the top ten hold roughly 4%. The chain has TRBV12-3 or TRBV12-4 and TRBJ1-6; D not certain. This TCR derives from a female donor with breast cancer. Material for sequencing was memory CD4+ T cells sorted from a lymph node. As for subset: memory CD4+ T cells, CD4+CD45RO+CD25-. The CDR3 DNA reads TGTGCCAGCAGCCCACAGTGGTCACCCCTCCACTTT. Protein: CASSPQWSPLHF.